This entry lists 24 T cell receptor beta chains sequenced from one sample in a study of OX40 agonist ivuxolimab in advanced cancers. The table came from immunoSEQ multiplex PCR; TCRdb's copy has only in-frame clones and leaves some out. In the table there are some 77,000 clones, more than 80% of which are singletons. Sequencing used CD4+ or CD8+ T cells sorted from blood, obtained in a trial of the OX40 agonist ivuxolimab. These receptors all stem from an adult with an advanced solid tumor such as melanoma, head and neck, liver or kidney cancer.

The chain joins TRBV5-1 to TRBJ2-7; 10 nucleotides match TRBD2. Germline V gene sequence: CDR1 SGHRS, CDR2 YFSETQ. The CDR3 consists of 14 residues. With V trimmed by 2 bases and J by 6 bases, 5 bases remained unmatched. In DNA form, the CDR3 reads TGCGCCAGCAGCTTTCTAGCGGGAGTAGGCGAGCAGTACTTC. Its translation: CASSFLAGVGEQYF.

This chain connects TRBV30 to TRBJ2-3; 9 bases are a match to TRBD1. The trim removed 2 bases at V and 2 bases at J, leaving 5 bases unmatched. Germline V CDR1 and CDR2: GTSNPN, SVGIG (reference sequence). The CDR3 is made up of 15 amino acids. CDR3 amino acids: CAWSRGQGPTDTQYF. The DNA of the CDR3 is TGTGCCTGGAGTAGGGGACAGGGCCCCACAGATACGCAGTATTTT.

For the CDR3, the DNA is TGTGCCAGCAGTGAAAACGGGGGCTCCTACACTGAAGCTTTCTTT. Amino acids: CASSENGGSYTEAFF. This chain connects TRBV6-1 to TRBJ1-1, with D perhaps matching TRBD1 (6 bases). This CDR3 comprises 15 residues. Germline V CDR1 and CDR2: MNHNS, SASEGT. Deletions cut 2 bases from V and 3 bases from J, with 13 bases between.

The chain combines TRBV7-9 with TRBJ2-7; 10 nucleotides match TRBD1. The CDR3 runs 14 residues. With V trimmed by 5 bases and J by 7 bases, 8 bases remained unmatched. CDR1 is SEHNR, CDR2 FQNEAQ, per germline (reference sequence). The CDR3 sequence is CASSSRQGAWEQYF. CDR3 DNA: TGTGCCAGCAGCAGTAGACAGGGGGCGTGGGAGCAGTACTTC.

This chain links TRBV6-5 with TRBJ2-7, with D tentatively TRBD2 (5 bases). V shed 7 bases and J shed 7 bases, with 11 bases lying between them. This CDR3 comprises 11 residues. Germline values: CDR1 MNHEY, CDR2 SVGAGI. CDR3 in amino acids: CASTEGGEQYF. CDR3 coding DNA: TGTGCCAGCACCGAGGGTGGGGAGCAGTACTTC.

As DNA, the CDR3 is TGTGCCAGCACTTCAAATTTGGGGGGAAACACTGAAGCTTTCTTT. Its translation is CASTSNLGGNTEAFF. V usage is TRBV5-6 and J usage is TRBJ1-1; maybe TRBD1 (5 bases). Germline CDR1 SGHDT, CDR2 YYEEEE. This CDR3 has 15 residues. Trimming stripped 6 bases from V and 2 bases from J, with 17 bases between.

The rearrangement uses TRBV28 and TRBJ2-1; 8 bases fit TRBD1. Germline V lookup: CDR1 MDHEN, CDR2 SYDVKM. V was clipped by 6 bases and J by 4 bases; unmatched bases: 5. There are 14 residues in the CDR3. Here the CDR3 DNA reads TGTGCCAGCAGCTTGACAGGGGTATACAATGAGCAGTTCTTC. Protein product: CASSLTGVYNEQFF.

The chain couples TRBV19 to TRBJ2-1; 14 bases are a match to TRBD2. This CDR3 has 16 amino acids. The germline V gene encodes CDR1 LNHDA and CDR2 SQIVND (reference sequence). J was trimmed by 1 base and V by 10 bases; bases with no gene match: 6. CDR3 loop: CATGLAGAGSYNEQFF. The CDR3 coding sequence is TGTGCCACGGGACTAGCGGGAGCTGGATCCTACAATGAGCAGTTCTTC.

This chain joins TRBV29-1 and TRBJ2-7; TRBD1 matches at 8 bases. Germline-derived CDR1 and CDR2 are SQVTM and ANQGSEA. The trim removed 6 bases at V and 5 bases at J, leaving 6 bases unmatched. The CDR3 spans 12 residues. In nucleotides, the CDR3 is TGCAGCGTCGGACAGGGAGTTCACGAGCAGTACTTC. This encodes CSVGQGVHEQYF.

The chain combines TRBV7-2 with TRBJ2-1; 12 bases map to TRBD2. Germline assignment: CDR1 SGHTA and CDR2 FQGNSA. CDR3 length equals 16 residues. The junction had 10 bases not matched to a gene; V was cut back by 5 bases and J by 8 bases. The CDR3 reads CASSRTSGTYLDEQFF. In DNA, the CDR3 is TGTGCCAGCAGCCGGACTAGCGGGACGTATCTAGATGAGCAGTTCTTC.

The V gene is TRBV5-1, the J gene TRBJ1-1; 9 nucleotides align to TRBD1. The germline V gene has CDR1 SGHRS and CDR2 YFSETQ. V gave up 7 bases and J gave up 3 bases; unmatched junction bases: 10. CDR3 size: 15 residues. The CDR3 DNA is TGCGCCAGCCGTTATACAGGGGGCAGCGACACTGAAGCTTTCTTT. Its translation is CASRYTGGSDTEAFF.

This chain connects TRBV6-4 to TRBJ1-1; D gene uncertain. CDR1 and CDR2 from the germline V gene are MRHNA and SNTAGT. The CDR3 contains 13 residues. Trimming removed 4 bases at V and 0 bases at J, with 6 bases between. The CDR3 DNA follows: TGTGCCAGCAGTGCCTCTCTGAACACTGAAGCTTTCTTT. Its translation is CASSASLNTEAFF.

The V and J genes are TRBV27 and TRBJ2-5; D is possibly TRBD1 (7 bases). Per the germline V gene, CDR1 is MNHEY and CDR2 is SMNVEV (reference sequence). CDR3 length: 14 amino acids. Trimming stripped 5 bases from V and 1 base from J, with 11 bases between. The DNA for the CDR3 is TGTGCCAGCAGTCGGCGGGACAGCCAAGAGACCCAGTACTTC. Residues: CASSRRDSQETQYF.

The V call is TRBV5-1, the J call TRBJ2-5; 7 bases agree with TRBD1. The CDR3 spans 15 residues. Germline CDR1 is SGHRS and CDR2 is YFSETQ. Trimming at V came to 4 bases and at J to 2 bases, leaving 8 bases not matched to a gene. Here the CDR3 reads CASSLGQSGQETQYF. DNA for the CDR3: TGCGCCAGCAGCCTGGGACAGTCTGGACAAGAGACCCAGTACTTC.

The chain uses TRBV5-5 and TRBJ2-2; D not certain. The CDR3 runs to 12 residues. Germline V gives CDR1 SGHKS, CDR2 YYEKEE (reference sequence). V was clipped by 7 bases and J by 1 base, with 5 bases between them. The CDR3 loop reads CASEQNTGELFF. The CDR3 DNA is TGTGCCAGCGAACAGAACACCGGGGAGCTGTTTTTT.

This chain uses TRBV6-1 with TRBJ1-2; possibly TRBD1 for D (6 bases). Deletions cut 1 base from V and 5 bases from J, with 17 bases between. CDR1 is MNHNS, CDR2 SASEGT, per germline. The CDR3 runs to 16 residues. This CDR3 is CASSEGPLTGRYGYTF. CDR3 bases: TGTGCCAGCAGTGAAGGCCCCCTTACAGGGAGGTATGGCTACACCTTC.

The rearrangement joins TRBV5-1 to TRBJ2-3; D may be TRBD2 (5 bases). Between the trimmed V and J ends, which lost 0 bases and 5 bases, there was a span of 10 bases. The germline CDR1 and CDR2 sequences are SGHRS and YFSETQ. The CDR3 loop spans 14 amino acids. The CDR3 spells CASSLAGAVDTQYF. The CDR3 DNA is TGCGCCAGCAGCTTGGCCGGAGCGGTAGATACGCAGTATTTT.

This chain connects TRBV18 to TRBJ1-4; D ambiguous. CDR1 is KGHSH, CDR2 LQKENI, per germline. V was pared by 4 bases and J by 5 bases, with 2 bases between. This CDR3 is 11 amino acids long. CDR3 nucleotides: TGTGCCAGCTCACTCAATGAAAAACTGTTTTTT. Its protein is CASSLNEKLFF.

The rearrangement links TRBV9 to TRBJ2-5; D is ambiguous. The CDR3 totals 10 residues. Trimming stripped 7 bases from V and 6 bases from J, with 7 bases between. CDR1 is SGDLS and CDR2 is YYNGEE in the germline V gene. The CDR3 sequence: CASGEQTQYF. Here the CDR3 DNA reads TGTGCCAGCGGCGAGCAGACCCAGTACTTC.

This chain joins TRBV21-1 and TRBJ1-6. TRBV21-1 is reported as a pseudogene. This CDR3 has 16 amino acids. The CDR3 is CASSKGGGSRNSPLHF. For the CDR3, the DNA is TGTGCCAGCAGCAAAGGAGGGGGGTCGCGGAATTCACCCCTCCACTTT.

J is TRBJ2-1 and V is TRBV5-4; TRBD1 matches at 7 bases. This CDR3 is 17 amino acids long. Trimming at V came to 3 bases and at J to 7 bases, leaving 16 bases not matched to a gene. Germline CDR1 is SGHNT and CDR2 is YYREEE (reference sequence). CDR3 DNA sequence: TGTGCCAGCAGCTCCCCTGCACGACAGGGTGGGGCGAATGAGCAGTTCTTC. It codes for CASSSPARQGGANEQFF. The full variable domain, in which reference TRBV5-4 and TRBJ2-1 provide the parts outside the CDR3, is ETGVTQSPTHLIKTRGQQVTLRCSSQSGHNTVSWYQQALGQGPQFIFQYYREEENGRGNFPPRFSGLQFPNYSSELNVNALELDDSALYLCASSSPARQGGANEQFFGPGTRLTVL.

The chain carries TRBV29-1 and TRBJ2-3; 9 positions match TRBD2. V lost 3 bases to trimming and J lost 0 bases; unmatched junction nucleotides: 4. The germline V gene has CDR1 SQVTM and CDR2 ANQGSEA. The CDR3 extends over 15 amino acids. CDR3 residues: CSVERAGGSTDTQYF. Written as DNA, the CDR3 is TGCAGCGTTGAGAGAGCGGGGGGTAGCACAGATACGCAGTATTTT.

This clone was counted between two and nine times. The chain recombines TRBV7-8 with TRBJ2-2, with D hard to call. Germline lookup yields CDR1 SGHVS and CDR2 FQNEAQ. The CDR3 loop spans 17 amino acids. V was trimmed by 8 bases and J by 0 bases, leaving 19 bases between them. The CDR3 spells CASAVGSGIANTGELFF. CDR3 coding DNA: TGTGCCAGCGCTGTCGGATCTGGGATAGCGAACACCGGGGAGCTGTTTTTT.

V usage is TRBV28 and J usage is TRBJ1-3; D is ambiguous. This CDR3 spans 12 amino acids. The V gene lost 5 bases and the J gene lost 2 bases, with 4 bases spanning the gap. Germline V CDR1 and CDR2: MDHEN, SYDVKM. In DNA form, the CDR3 reads TGTGCCAGCAGTGTCCCTGGAAACACCATATATTTT. It encodes CASSVPGNTIYF.